The entry below describes one T cell receptor beta chain. The CDR3 is 13 amino acids. The V gene's germline CDR1 is LNHDA and CDR2 SQIVND (reference sequence). V lost 3 bases and J 4 bases, leaving 9 bases between the germline ends. Participant-reported clinical history was the basis for cohort assignment. TCRdb's table, derived via immunoSEQ multiplex PCR, lists solely in-frame clones and lacks some. The table lists 220,000 or so clones, about 90% of them singletons. The data derive from a study of blood T cell repertoires in COVID-19. The sequence came from a man aged 50 to 60 who had been exposed to COVID-19. The chain combines TRBV19 with TRBJ1-1, with D possibly TRBD1 on 5 matching bases. Sequenced sample: PBMCs or T cells enriched from blood (not recorded which). The CDR3 here is CASSIREFTEAFF. CDR3 DNA: TGTGCCAGTAGTATCAGGGAATTCACTGAAGCTTTCTTT.